These T cell receptor beta chains were read from a single sample in a study of blood T cell repertoires in COVID-19. Sequencing was performed with immunoSEQ multiplex PCR; in TCRdb, only in-frame clones are kept and a portion is missing. The data show about 210,000 clones, with 84% seen just once and approximately 8% held by the top ten. The sequenced sample consisted of peripheral blood. Every receptor here comes from a woman in her fifties or sixties with active or convalescent COVID-19. CDR3s include the opening cysteine and the closing phenylalanine or tryptophan. Each record gives: D gene, J gene, clone size, V gene, CDR3 DNA, CDR3 protein. A D gene is named only where the DNA matches it firmly. A clone size is listed for some rows: how often the clone was seen (once, few, many), or a class if it is expanded.

d_gene: TRBD2
j_gene: TRBJ2-4
abundance: .
v_gene: TRBV7-6
CDR3nt: TGCTCAGCGGGGGGGGACATTCAGTACTTC
CDR3aa: CSAGGDIQYF

d_gene: .
j_gene: TRBJ1-5
abundance: .
v_gene: TRBV12-2
CDR3nt: TGTGCAAGTCGCTTCGCAGGGTCGAGCAATCAGCCCCAGCATTTT
CDR3aa: CASRFAGSSNQPQHF

d_gene: TRBD1
j_gene: TRBJ1-6
abundance: .
v_gene: TRBV5-1
CDR3nt: TGCGCCAGCAGCCGGGGACAGGAATCACCCCTCCACTTT
CDR3aa: CASSRGQESPLHF

d_gene: .
j_gene: TRBJ1-5
abundance: .
v_gene: TRBV28
CDR3nt: TGTGCCAGCAGTCTCCCCACAGGGACCCATCAGCCCCAGCATTTT
CDR3aa: CASSLPTGTHQPQHF

d_gene: TRBD2
j_gene: TRBJ2-3
abundance: .
v_gene: TRBV12-5
CDR3nt: TGTGCTAGTGGCATAGGACTAGCGGAGCCTAGCACAGATACGCAGTATTTT
CDR3aa: CASGIGLAEPSTDTQYF

d_gene: TRBD1
j_gene: TRBJ1-2
abundance: .
v_gene: TRBV7-3
CDR3nt: TGTGCCAGCAGCCTACAGGGGACCTATGGCTACACCTTC
CDR3aa: CASSLQGTYGYTF

d_gene: .
j_gene: TRBJ2-1
abundance: .
v_gene: TRBV7-9
CDR3nt: TGTGCCAGCAGCTTAGAAGGCGGATACAATGAGCAGTTCTTC
CDR3aa: CASSLEGGYNEQFF

d_gene: TRBD2
j_gene: TRBJ2-4
abundance: .
v_gene: TRBV5-1
CDR3nt: TGCGCCAGCAGCCCTACCCCTAGCGGGGGAGCCAAAAACATTCAGTACTTC
CDR3aa: CASSPTPSGGAKNIQYF

d_gene: TRBD1
j_gene: TRBJ2-2
abundance: .
v_gene: TRBV5-1
CDR3nt: TGCGCCAGCAGCTTCAACAGGGGGAATTTTCCCGGGGAGCTGTTTTTT
CDR3aa: CASSFNRGNFPGELFF

d_gene: TRBD1
j_gene: TRBJ1-2
abundance: .
v_gene: TRBV4-1
CDR3nt: TGCGCCAGCAGGGGACAGGGAAGCTATGGCTACACCTTC
CDR3aa: CASRGQGSYGYTF

d_gene: .
j_gene: TRBJ1-1
abundance: .
v_gene: TRBV10-3
CDR3nt: TGTGCCTCCGCAGGGAACACTGAAGCTTTCTTT
CDR3aa: CASAGNTEAFF

d_gene: .
j_gene: TRBJ2-5
abundance: once
v_gene: TRBV24-1
CDR3nt: TGTGCCACCAGTGATAGCGGTAGCCCCAAGGAGACCCAGTACTTC
CDR3aa: CATSDSGSPKETQYF

d_gene: TRBD1
j_gene: TRBJ1-4
abundance: .
v_gene: TRBV9
CDR3nt: TGTGCCAGCAGCGTAGGGACAGGGGGCGCGGACGAAAAACTGTTTTTT
CDR3aa: CASSVGTGGADEKLFF

d_gene: .
j_gene: TRBJ2-1
abundance: .
v_gene: TRBV29-1
CDR3nt: TGCAGCGTTGACAGTGAGCAGTTCTTC
CDR3aa: CSVDSEQFF

d_gene: .
j_gene: TRBJ2-7
abundance: .
v_gene: TRBV6-5
CDR3nt: TGTGCCAGCAGTTCCCTCACGGGGACTCCTTACGAGCAGTACTTC
CDR3aa: CASSSLTGTPYEQYF

d_gene: .
j_gene: TRBJ1-2
abundance: once
v_gene: TRBV5-4
CDR3nt: TGTGCCAGCAGCTTGGATGACGGAGCTAACTATGGCTACACCTTC
CDR3aa: CASSLDDGANYGYTF

d_gene: .
j_gene: TRBJ1-5
abundance: .
v_gene: TRBV27
CDR3nt: TGTGCCAGCAGGAACCCCGCGGGGGGGCCCCAGCATTTT
CDR3aa: CASRNPAGGPQHF

d_gene: .
j_gene: TRBJ1-2
abundance: .
v_gene: TRBV12-3/TRBV12-4
CDR3nt: TGTGCCAGTACAGGTGCAGCTAACTATGGCTACACCTTC
CDR3aa: CASTGAANYGYTF

d_gene: .
j_gene: TRBJ1-2
abundance: .
v_gene: TRBV2
CDR3nt: TGTGCCAGCAGTGAAGCGCTTCGAGGGTTGGATGGCTACACCTTC
CDR3aa: CASSEALRGLDGYTF

d_gene: .
j_gene: TRBJ1-3
abundance: .
v_gene: TRBV6-5
CDR3nt: TGTGCCAGCAGCACCTCTACCTCTGGAAACACCATATATTTT
CDR3aa: CASSTSTSGNTIYF

d_gene: TRBD2
j_gene: TRBJ2-7
abundance: .
v_gene: TRBV7-9
CDR3nt: TGTGCCAGCAGCGTCACTAGCGGGAAAACCTACGAGCAGTACTTC
CDR3aa: CASSVTSGKTYEQYF

d_gene: .
j_gene: TRBJ2-4
abundance: .
v_gene: TRBV9
CDR3nt: TGTGCCAGCAGCCCCCGGGGATTGGAAAACATTCAGTACTTC
CDR3aa: CASSPRGLENIQYF

d_gene: .
j_gene: TRBJ1-5
abundance: .
v_gene: TRBV10-2
CDR3nt: TGCGCCAGCAGTGACCAGGGCGGCCAGCCCCAGCATTTT
CDR3aa: CASSDQGGQPQHF

d_gene: .
j_gene: TRBJ1-1
abundance: .
v_gene: TRBV29-1
CDR3nt: TGCAGCGTTTGGAGAGGTTACACTGAAGCTTTCTTT
CDR3aa: CSVWRGYTEAFF

d_gene: .
j_gene: TRBJ1-1
abundance: .
v_gene: TRBV20-1
CDR3nt: TGCAGTGCGCCCTGGGGCTTAGAAGCTTTCTTT
CDR3aa: CSAPWGLEAFF

d_gene: .
j_gene: TRBJ1-6
abundance: .
v_gene: TRBV19
CDR3nt: TGTGCCAGTAGTATAAAATCCGCCTCCGGGACTCCTAAGAGCTCCTATAATTCACCCCTCCACTTT
CDR3aa: CASSIKSASGTPKSSYNSPLHF

d_gene: .
j_gene: TRBJ1-6
abundance: .
v_gene: TRBV11-2
CDR3nt: TGTGCCAGCAGCTTCCTCAATTCACCCCTCCACTTT
CDR3aa: CASSFLNSPLHF

d_gene: .
j_gene: TRBJ2-5
abundance: .
v_gene: TRBV25-1
CDR3nt: TGTGCCAGCAGTGAATATTCCAGGGGAGAGACCCAGTACTTC
CDR3aa: CASSEYSRGETQYF

d_gene: .
j_gene: TRBJ2-5
abundance: .
v_gene: TRBV19
CDR3nt: TGTGCCAGTAAAGGGGAAGAGACCCAGTACTTC
CDR3aa: CASKGEETQYF

d_gene: .
j_gene: TRBJ2-1
abundance: .
v_gene: TRBV12-3/TRBV12-4
CDR3nt: TGTGCCAGCAGTCCGAGCTCCTACAATGAGCAGTTCTTC
CDR3aa: CASSPSSYNEQFF

d_gene: .
j_gene: TRBJ1-1
abundance: .
v_gene: TRBV5-1
CDR3nt: TGCGCCAGCAGCTTGGCGGGATTCGCCGACACAAAAGCTTTCTTT
CDR3aa: CASSLAGFADTKAFF

d_gene: .
j_gene: TRBJ1-1
abundance: .
v_gene: TRBV25-1
CDR3nt: TGTGCCAGCAGCAGTCAACCGAACACTGAAGCTTTCTTT
CDR3aa: CASSSQPNTEAFF

d_gene: TRBD2
j_gene: TRBJ2-3
abundance: .
v_gene: TRBV2
CDR3nt: TGTGCCAGCAGTGATAGCGGGTTCAGCACAGATACGCAGTATTTT
CDR3aa: CASSDSGFSTDTQYF

d_gene: .
j_gene: TRBJ1-6
abundance: .
v_gene: TRBV7-8
CDR3nt: TGTGCCAGCAGCTCGGCGGTGGCAGTCGTCCACTTT
CDR3aa: CASSSAVAVVHF

d_gene: TRBD1
j_gene: TRBJ2-7
abundance: .
v_gene: TRBV2
CDR3nt: TGTGCCAGCACTGCCGGGACAGGGGGGTTGTACGAGCAGTACTTC
CDR3aa: CASTAGTGGLYEQYF

d_gene: .
j_gene: TRBJ2-7
abundance: .
v_gene: TRBV6-5
CDR3nt: TGTGCCAGCAGAGCAGGGGGGTCATCTCTCGAGCAGTACTTC
CDR3aa: CASRAGGSSLEQYF

d_gene: TRBD1
j_gene: TRBJ2-2
abundance: once
v_gene: TRBV27
CDR3nt: TGTGCCAGCAGTCCGGACAGGGGAAGTAACACCGGGGAGCTGTTTTTT
CDR3aa: CASSPDRGSNTGELFF

d_gene: TRBD2
j_gene: TRBJ2-7
abundance: once
v_gene: TRBV5-1
CDR3nt: TGCGCCAGCAGCTTAGGGACTAGCGGAGCCCGCTCCTACGAGCAGTACTTC
CDR3aa: CASSLGTSGARSYEQYF

d_gene: TRBD1
j_gene: TRBJ1-3
abundance: .
v_gene: TRBV5-4
CDR3nt: TGTGCCAGCAGCTTCGAGGGGGCAGGAAACACCATATATTTT
CDR3aa: CASSFEGAGNTIYF

d_gene: .
j_gene: TRBJ1-2
abundance: .
v_gene: TRBV11-2
CDR3nt: TGTGCCAGCAGCGGGGCGGGGGTCTCCTATGGCTACACCTTC
CDR3aa: CASSGAGVSYGYTF